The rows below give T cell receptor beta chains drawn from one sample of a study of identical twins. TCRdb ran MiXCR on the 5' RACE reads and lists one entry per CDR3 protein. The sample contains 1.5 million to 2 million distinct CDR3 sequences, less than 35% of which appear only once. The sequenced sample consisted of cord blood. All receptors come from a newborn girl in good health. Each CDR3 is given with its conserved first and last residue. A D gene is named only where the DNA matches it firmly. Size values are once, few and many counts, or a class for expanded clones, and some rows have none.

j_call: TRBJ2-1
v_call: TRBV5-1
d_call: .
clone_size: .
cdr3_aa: CASRLGLFSYNEQFF
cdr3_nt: TGCGCCAGCAGATTGGGACTCTTCTCCTACAATGAGCAGTTCTTC

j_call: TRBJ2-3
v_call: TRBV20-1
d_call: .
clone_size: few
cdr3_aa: CSARVGLNTDTQYF
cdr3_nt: TGCAGTGCTAGGGTGGGACTGAACACAGATACGCAGTATTTT

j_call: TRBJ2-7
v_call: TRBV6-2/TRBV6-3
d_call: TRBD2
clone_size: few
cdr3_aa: CASSYSGLAFSSYEQYF
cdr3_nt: TGTGCCAGCAGTTACTCGGGACTAGCGTTTAGCTCCTACGAGCAGTACTTC

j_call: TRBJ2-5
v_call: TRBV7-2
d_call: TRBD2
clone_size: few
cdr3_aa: CASSLVGLAGGNEQYF
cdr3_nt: TGTGCCAGCAGCTTAGTTGGACTAGCGGGGGGGAATGAGCAGTACTTC

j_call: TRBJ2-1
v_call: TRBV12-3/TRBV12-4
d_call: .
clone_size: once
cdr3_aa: CASSFRGCNEQFF
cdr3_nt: TGTGCCAGCAGTTTTCGGGGCTGCAATGAGCAGTTCTTC

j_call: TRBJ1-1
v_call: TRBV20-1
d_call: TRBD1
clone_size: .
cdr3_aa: CSEQGQGPNTEAFF
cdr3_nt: TGCAGCGAGCAGGGACAGGGCCCGAACACTGAAGCTTTCTTT

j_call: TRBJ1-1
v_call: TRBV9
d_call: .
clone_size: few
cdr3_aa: CASRKRPGMNTEAFF
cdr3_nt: TGTGCCAGCAGGAAACGACCGGGCATGAACACTGAAGCTTTCTTT

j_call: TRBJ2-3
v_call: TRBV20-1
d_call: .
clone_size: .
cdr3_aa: CSAEKSGLSTDTQYF
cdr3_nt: TGCAGTGCTGAGAAATCGGGACTCTCCACAGATACGCAGTATTTT

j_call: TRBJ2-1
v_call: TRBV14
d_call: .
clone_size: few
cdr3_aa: CASSPLTKSGLLGVSYNEQFF
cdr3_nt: TGTGCCAGCAGCCCGCTAACCAAAAGCGGTCTTCTAGGGGTATCCTACAATGAGCAGTTCTTC

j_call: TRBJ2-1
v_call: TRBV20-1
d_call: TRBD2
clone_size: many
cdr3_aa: CSASPLAGGYNEQFF
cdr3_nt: TGCAGTGCTTCTCCCCTAGCGGGAGGATACAATGAGCAGTTCTTC

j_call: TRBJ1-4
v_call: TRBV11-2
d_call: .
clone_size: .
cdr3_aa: CASSLDWHRTGEKLFF
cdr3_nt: TGTGCCAGCAGCTTAGACTGGCACAGGACGGGCGAAAAACTGTTTTTT

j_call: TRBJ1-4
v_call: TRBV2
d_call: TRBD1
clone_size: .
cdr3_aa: CASSDRQGEEKLFF
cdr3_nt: TGTGCCAGCAGTGACAGGCAGGGGGAGGAAAAACTGTTTTTT

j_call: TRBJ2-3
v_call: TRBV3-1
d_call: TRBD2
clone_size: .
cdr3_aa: CASSPRLAGGRSTDTQYF
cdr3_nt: TGTGCCAGCAGCCCCCGCCTAGCGGGGGGGCGAAGCACAGATACGCAGTATTTT

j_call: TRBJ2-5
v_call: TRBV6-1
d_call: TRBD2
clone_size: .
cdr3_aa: CASRRANTGTSERETQYF
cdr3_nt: TGTGCCAGCAGACGGGCCAACACCGGGACTAGCGAGAGAGAGACCCAGTACTTC

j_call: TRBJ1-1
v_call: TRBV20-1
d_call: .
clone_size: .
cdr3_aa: CSASSRLNTEAFF
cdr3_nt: TGCAGTGCTAGTTCCAGGTTGAACACTGAAGCTTTCTTT

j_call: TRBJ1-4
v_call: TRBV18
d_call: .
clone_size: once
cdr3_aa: CASFSLETGIPTTNEKLFF
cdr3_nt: TGTGCCAGCTTTTCCCTTGAAACAGGGATCCCGACAACTAATGAAAAACTGTTTTTT

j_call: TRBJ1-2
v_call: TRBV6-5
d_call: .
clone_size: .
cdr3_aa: CASGVQNYGYTF
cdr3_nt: TGTGCCAGCGGTGTGCAGAACTATGGCTACACCTTC

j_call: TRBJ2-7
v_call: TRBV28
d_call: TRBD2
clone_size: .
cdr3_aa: CASSFEGREGIFYEQYF
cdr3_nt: TGTGCCAGCAGTTTTGAGGGACGGGAGGGGATTTTCTACGAGCAGTACTTC

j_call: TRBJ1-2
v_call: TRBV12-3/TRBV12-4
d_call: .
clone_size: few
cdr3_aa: CASSYRHTGTYGYTF
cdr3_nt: TGTGCCAGCAGTTACCGTCATACAGGGACCTATGGCTACACCTTC

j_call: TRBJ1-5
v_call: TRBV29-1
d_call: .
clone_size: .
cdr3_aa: CSVGGSSGQPQHF
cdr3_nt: TGCAGCGTGGGGGGGTCCTCCGGGCAGCCCCAGCATTTT